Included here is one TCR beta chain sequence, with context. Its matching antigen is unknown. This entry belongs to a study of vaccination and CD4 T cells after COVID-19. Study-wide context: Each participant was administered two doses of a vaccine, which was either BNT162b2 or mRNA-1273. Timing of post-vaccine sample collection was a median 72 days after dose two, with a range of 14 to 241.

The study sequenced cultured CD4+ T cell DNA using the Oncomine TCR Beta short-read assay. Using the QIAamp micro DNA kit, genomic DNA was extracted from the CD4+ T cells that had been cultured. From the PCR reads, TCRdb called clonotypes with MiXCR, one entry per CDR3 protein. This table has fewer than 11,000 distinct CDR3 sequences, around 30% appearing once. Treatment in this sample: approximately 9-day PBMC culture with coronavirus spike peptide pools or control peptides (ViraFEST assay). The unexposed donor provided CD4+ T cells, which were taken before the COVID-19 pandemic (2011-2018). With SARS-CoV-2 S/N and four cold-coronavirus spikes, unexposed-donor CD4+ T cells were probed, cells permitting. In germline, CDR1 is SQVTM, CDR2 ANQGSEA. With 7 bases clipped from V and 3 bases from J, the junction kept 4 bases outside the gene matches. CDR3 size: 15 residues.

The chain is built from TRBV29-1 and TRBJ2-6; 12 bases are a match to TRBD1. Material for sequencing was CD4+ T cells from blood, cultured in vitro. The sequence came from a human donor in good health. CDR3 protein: CSARDRGLGANVLTF. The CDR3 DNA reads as TGCAGCGCCCGGGACAGGGGGCTTGGGGCCAACGTCCTGACTTTC. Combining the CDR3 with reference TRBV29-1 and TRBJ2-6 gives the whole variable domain SAVISQKPSRDICQRGTSLTIQCQVDSQVTMMFWYRQQPGQSLTLIATANQGSEATYESGFVIDKFPISRPNLTFSTLTVSNMSPEDSSIYLCSARDRGLGANVLTFGAGSRLTVL.